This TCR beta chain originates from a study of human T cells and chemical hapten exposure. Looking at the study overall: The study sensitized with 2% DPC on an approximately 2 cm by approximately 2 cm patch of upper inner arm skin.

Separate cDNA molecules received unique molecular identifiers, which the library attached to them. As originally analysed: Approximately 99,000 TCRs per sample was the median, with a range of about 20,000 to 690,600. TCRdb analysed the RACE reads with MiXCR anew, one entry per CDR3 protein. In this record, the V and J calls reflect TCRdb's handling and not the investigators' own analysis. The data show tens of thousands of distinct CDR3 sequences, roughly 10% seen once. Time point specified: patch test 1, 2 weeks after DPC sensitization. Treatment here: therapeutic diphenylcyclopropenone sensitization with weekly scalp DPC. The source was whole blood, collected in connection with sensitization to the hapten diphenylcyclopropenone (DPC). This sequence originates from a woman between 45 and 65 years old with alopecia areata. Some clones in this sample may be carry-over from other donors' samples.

As DNA, the CDR3 is TGTGCCAGCAGTGCAGAGGGACAGGGAGTGAACACTGAAGCTTTCTTT. Protein: CASSAEGQGVNTEAFF. This chain links TRBV2 with TRBJ1-1, with 9 bases fitting TRBD1. The J segment lost 0 bases and the V segment lost 4 bases, leaving 6 bases of the junction unmatched. Germline CDR1 and CDR2: SNHLY and FYNNEI. This CDR3 has 16 amino acids.